These 29 T cell receptor beta chains were all obtained from the same sample, sequenced in a study of blood T cell repertoires in COVID-19. Repertoires were generated with immunoSEQ multiplex PCR, while TCRdb's copy carries only in-frame clones and drops some. The table has roughly 250,000 clones, about 90% seen once. What was sequenced was PBMCs or T cells enriched from blood (not recorded which). These receptors were collected from a woman aged 18-35 years who had recovered from COVID-19.

The chain uses TRBV4-2 and TRBJ2-3, with D perhaps matching TRBD1 (6 bases). Germline values: CDR1 LGHNA, CDR2 YNFKEQ. The V end was cut by 4 bases, the J end by 2 bases, with 13 bases between. The CDR3 length is 15 residues. The CDR3 DNA is TGTGCCAGCAGCCCGAGAACAGGGCACACAGATACGCAGTATTTT. This encodes CASSPRTGHTDTQYF.

The chain recombines TRBV5-6 with TRBJ2-3; 12 nucleotides line up with TRBD2. The V gene's germline CDR1 is SGHDT and CDR2 YYEEEE. With 2 bases clipped from V and 5 bases from J, the junction kept 3 bases outside the gene matches. This CDR3 comprises 15 residues. The CDR3 is CASSFLAGGRDTQYF. Written as DNA, the CDR3 is TGTGCCAGCAGCTTCCTAGCGGGAGGGCGAGATACGCAGTATTTT.

There are a few counts of this clone. The chain recombines TRBV6-5 with TRBJ2-1; tentative D call: TRBD2 (5 bases). The CDR3 has 14 residues. The germline gives CDR1 MNHEY, CDR2 SVGAGI. Between the trimmed V and J ends, which lost 9 bases and 5 bases, there was a span of 17 bases. The CDR3, as DNA: TGTGCCAGTAAGACCGGGATCGGCGACAATGAGCAGTTCTTC. Protein sequence: CASKTGIGDNEQFF.

This rearrangement joins TRBV3-1 (or the pseudogene TRBV3-2) to TRBJ1-2; no definite D call. V lost 5 bases, J lost 3 bases, and 10 bases lay in between. CDR3 length equals 13 residues. Germline CDR1 LGHDT, CDR2 YNNKEL (reference sequence). For the CDR3, the DNA is TGTGCCAGCAGCGAGGACTGGGACTATGGCTACACCTTC. Its protein product is CASSEDWDYGYTF.

The chain couples TRBV9 to TRBJ2-6, with TRBD2 identical over 12 bases. V lost 4 bases and J lost 2; bases outside the gene matches: 4. The CDR3 contains 17 residues. The V gene's germline CDR1 is SGDLS and CDR2 YYNGEE. The CDR3 loop reads CASSSLAGGTGANVLTF. CDR3 nucleotides: TGTGCCAGCAGCTCCCTAGCGGGAGGGACTGGGGCCAACGTCCTGACTTTC.

The chain employs TRBV10-3 and TRBJ2-7; a weak D match, TRBD1 (5 bases). CDR1 ENHRY and CDR2 SYGVKD come from the germline V gene. The germline V and J ends were trimmed by 0 bases and 3 bases, with 9 bases remaining between them. This CDR3 is built from 14 residues. CDR3: CAISESTAFYEQYF. The CDR3 DNA follows: TGTGCCATCAGTGAGTCGACAGCTTTCTACGAGCAGTACTTC.

The rearrangement uses TRBV14 and TRBJ1-4, with D possibly TRBD1 on 5 matching bases. The germline gives CDR1 SGHDN, CDR2 FVKESK. V was cut by 3 bases and J by 7 bases, with 12 bases left in between. The CDR3 sequence is 14 residues long. Written as DNA, the CDR3 is TGTGCCAGCAGCCAGAACAGGAGTCCTGAAAAACTGTTTTTT. Its translation is CASSQNRSPEKLFF.

This CDR3 reads CASSFAGPNTEAFF. In nucleotides, the CDR3 is TGTGCCAGCAGTTTTGCAGGGCCGAACACTGAAGCTTTCTTT. V and J are TRBV27 and TRBJ1-1; TRBD1 might be the D (5 bases). V dropped 3 bases and J dropped 1 base, with 9 bases sitting between them. This CDR3 comprises 14 residues. The germline CDR1 and CDR2 sequences are MNHEY and SMNVEV (reference sequence).

The table lists this clone with a count of one. The gene calls are TRBV3-1 (or the pseudogene TRBV3-2) and TRBJ2-1; 10 bases fit TRBD2. The CDR3 extends over 19 amino acids. Germline V lookup: CDR1 LGHDT, CDR2 YNNKEL (reference sequence). V gave up 1 base and J gave up 7 bases; unmatched junction bases: 16. The CDR3 DNA follows: TGTGCCAGCAGCCAAGTTAGCGGGAGGCTCCGGGGAGTGGGGAATGAGCAGTTCTTC. Translating gives CASSQVSGRLRGVGNEQFF.

The chain carries TRBV10-3 and TRBJ2-5, with a possible D match to TRBD1 (5 bases). Germline CDR1 is ENHRY and CDR2 is SYGVKD. CDR3 size: 16 residues. Trimming removed 0 bases from V and 2 bases from J, with 13 bases in between. Here the CDR3 reads CAISESVWTPQETQYF. CDR3 in DNA: TGTGCCATCAGTGAGTCCGTTTGGACACCTCAAGAGACCCAGTACTTC.

This chain uses TRBV4-3 with TRBJ1-1; 7 bases agree with TRBD1. The CDR3 covers 15 residues. V dropped 4 bases and J dropped 6; count of bases not matched to a gene: 11. The germline gives CDR1 LGHNA, CDR2 YSLEER. The CDR3 nucleotides are TGCGCCAGCAGCCGTACCACCGGGACAGCAGCTGAAGCTTTCTTT. Translating it yields CASSRTTGTAAEAFF.

The chain couples TRBV18 to TRBJ2-3; D might be TRBD1 (6 bases). The V end was cut by 6 bases, the J end by 3 bases, with 13 bases between. This CDR3 region has 14 residues. Germline V CDR1 and CDR2: KGHSH, LQKENI. CDR3 amino acids: CASSAGDDTDTQYF. The CDR3 coding sequence is TGTGCCAGCTCGGCAGGGGATGATACAGATACGCAGTATTTT.

The chain combines TRBV6-2 or TRBV6-3 with TRBJ2-1; weak D call: TRBD2 (6 bases). V shed 5 bases and J shed 8 bases, with 16 bases lying between them. Germline CDR1 is MNHEY and CDR2 is SVGEGT. The CDR3 covers 14 residues. CDR3 sequence (DNA): TGTGCCAGCAGTCGGGACTCGGGGGTCCATGAGCAGTTCTTC. Translated: CASSRDSGVHEQFF.

This clone was detected only once. The J gene is TRBJ1-1, the V gene TRBV28, with 9 bases identical to TRBD1. CDR1 MDHEN and CDR2 SYDVKM come from the germline V gene. CDR3 size: 18 residues. J lost 0 bases, V lost 5 bases, and 13 bases had no gene match. CDR3 region: CASSTATGGMNLNTEAFF. In DNA form, the CDR3 reads TGTGCCAGCAGTACCGCGACAGGGGGGATGAATTTGAACACTGAAGCTTTCTTT.

The chain couples TRBV6-5 to TRBJ2-7; D not resolved. Trimming took off 6 bases at V and 6 bases at J, with 9 bases between the two ends. Looked up from germline, CDR1 is MNHEY and CDR2 is SVGAGI. CDR3 length: 11 residues. For the CDR3, the DNA is TGTGCCAGCAGCCGACAAGGCGAGCAGTACTTC. Protein product: CASSRQGEQYF.

A single count supports this clone. J is TRBJ2-1 and V is TRBV10-3; TRBD2 matches at 11 bases. The J segment lost 8 bases and the V segment lost 3 bases, leaving 6 bases of the junction unmatched. The CDR3 is 15 residues long. The germline CDR1 and CDR2 sequences are ENHRY and SYGVKD. CDR3 nucleotides: TGTGCCATCAGTGAAGGAATAGCGGGAGGGTATGAGCAGTTCTTC. The encoded protein is CAISEGIAGGYEQFF.

The chain carries TRBV11-3 and TRBJ2-5; 8 bases match TRBD2. Unmatched junction bases numbered 9, after V lost 5 bases and J lost 1 base. Germline CDR1 SGHNT, CDR2 YENEEA. The CDR3 spans 16 residues. This chain's CDR3 is CASSRGLAAPQETQYF. CDR3 coding DNA: TGTGCCAGCAGCCGAGGACTAGCCGCCCCCCAAGAGACCCAGTACTTC. The variable domain in full, completed from reference TRBV11-3 and TRBJ2-5, reads EAGVVQSPRYKIIEKKQPVAFWCNPISGHNTLYWYLQNLGQGPELLIRYENEEAVDDSQLPKDRFSAERLKGVDSTLKIQPAELGDSAVYLCASSRGLAAPQETQYFGPGTRLLVL.

This chain links TRBV6-2 or TRBV6-3 with TRBJ1-1; D uncertain. V was trimmed by 2 bases and J by 4 bases, leaving 17 bases between them. The germline CDR1 and CDR2 sequences are MNHEY and SVGEGT. The CDR3 is 16 residues long. The DNA of the CDR3 is TGTGCCAGCAGTTACCCCGAGGGCGGTTTGCGCACTGAAGCTTTCTTT. Translation: CASSYPEGGLRTEAFF.

This clone was observed many times. This rearrangement joins TRBV4-2 to TRBJ2-7; the match to TRBD2 covers 7 bases. The CDR3 sequence is 14 residues long. J was trimmed by 5 bases and V by 1 base; bases with no gene match: 5. Germline V lookup: CDR1 LGHNA, CDR2 YNFKEQ. The CDR3 loop reads CASSQGQGGDEQYF. The CDR3 nucleotides read TGTGCCAGCAGCCAAGGTCAGGGAGGGGACGAGCAGTACTTC.

This clone was seen just once. The chain uses TRBV2 and TRBJ2-7; possibly TRBD1 for D (5 bases). This CDR3 comprises 15 residues. The V end lost 1 base, the J end lost 3 bases, and 13 bases lay between the germline ends. Germline CDR1 is SNHLY and CDR2 is FYNNEI. The CDR3 region is CASSEEGSTGYEQYF. The CDR3 region has the DNA TGTGCCAGCAGTGAAGAGGGCAGTACAGGCTACGAGCAGTACTTC.

The chain employs TRBV28 and TRBJ2-2; 10 nucleotides match TRBD1. The CDR3 is 18 amino acids. With V trimmed by 1 base and J by 4 bases, 9 bases remained unmatched. The germline CDR1 and CDR2 sequences are MDHEN and SYDVKM. The DNA of the CDR3 is TGTGCCAGCAGTTTATTTAAAGGACAGGGGGGTGGCACCGGGGAGCTGTTTTTT. Translating gives CASSLFKGQGGGTGELFF.

This clone came up once. At one boundary the junction diverges from the germline segment, which might be a read error. This chain's CDR3 is CASSPDMETQYF. For the CDR3, the DNA is TGTGCTAGCAGCCCCGACATGGAGACCCAGTACTTC. The rearrangement links TRBV7-7 to TRBJ2-5; D not resolved. The CDR3 is 12 residues long. Germline CDR1 SSHAT, CDR2 FNYEAQ (reference sequence).

The gene calls are TRBV9 and TRBJ2-1, with D possibly matching TRBD1 (5 bases). V dropped 2 bases and J dropped 4 bases, with 16 bases sitting between them. Germline loops: CDR1 SGDLS, CDR2 YYNGEE. The CDR3 spans 16 residues. The CDR3 region is CASSVTAFDRYNEQFF. CDR3 bases: TGTGCCAGCAGCGTCACGGCCTTCGACAGATACAATGAGCAGTTCTTC.

This clone was picked up one time. This chain links TRBV7-2 with TRBJ1-1; D perhaps matches TRBD1 (5 bases). The CDR3 is made up of 13 amino acids. V lost 4 bases and J 1 base, leaving 7 bases between the germline ends. CDR1 is SGHTA and CDR2 is FQGNSA in the germline V gene. The chain's CDR3 is CASSWGGNTEAFF. The CDR3, as DNA: TGTGCCAGCAGCTGGGGGGGGAACACTGAAGCTTTCTTT.

A single count supports this clone. This rearrangement joins TRBV28 to TRBJ2-1; 9 positions agree with TRBD2. The CDR3 consists of 14 residues. Per the germline V gene, CDR1 is MDHEN and CDR2 is SYDVKM. V shed 7 bases and J 6 bases; nucleotides not matched to a gene: 7. CDR3 DNA: TGTGCCAGCATCTCTGGGACTAGCCCCAATGAGCAGTTCTTC. This gives the protein CASISGTSPNEQFF.

The chain is built from TRBV4-3 and TRBJ2-4; TRBD1 agrees at 9 bases. Trimming removed 4 bases from V and 2 bases from J; junction bases left unmatched: 12. The CDR3 has 18 residues. Looked up from germline, CDR1 is LGHNA and CDR2 is YSLEER. The chain's CDR3 is CASSPRAGTGSTKNIQYF. In DNA form, the CDR3 reads TGCGCCAGCAGCCCCCGAGCAGGGACAGGGTCTACCAAAAACATTCAGTACTTC.

This chain uses TRBV7-2 with TRBJ2-7; TRBD2 aligns across 8 bases. Germline assignment: CDR1 SGHTA and CDR2 FQGNSA. Unmatched junction bases numbered 15, after V lost 7 bases and J lost 7 bases. The CDR3 runs to 15 residues. CDR3 DNA sequence: TGTGCCAGCACCCCCGGCGGGGGGCATAGAAAGGAGCAGTACTTC. Amino acids: CASTPGGGHRKEQYF. Based on the CDR3 plus reference TRBV7-2 and TRBJ2-7, the full variable domain is GAGVSQSPSNKVTEKGKDVELRCDPISGHTALYWYRQSLGQGLEFLIYFQGNSAPDKSGLPSDRFSAERTGGSVSTLTIQRTQQEDSAVYLCASTPGGGHRKEQYFGPGTRLTVT.

In this sample, this clone turned up a few times. J is TRBJ1-6 and V is TRBV3-1 (or the pseudogene TRBV3-2); a possible D gene is TRBD1 (6 bases). The V gene lost 1 base and the J gene lost 9 bases, with 10 bases spanning the gap. This CDR3 has 14 residues. The germline V gene encodes CDR1 LGHDT and CDR2 YNNKEL (reference sequence). In DNA, the CDR3 is TGTGCCAGCAGCCAAGGAGCCAGGGGTTCACCCCTCCACTTT. It translates to CASSQGARGSPLHF.

The V and J genes are TRBV7-9 and TRBJ1-5; TRBD1 is a possible D gene (6 bases). V shed 3 bases and J shed 5 bases, with 8 bases lying between them. Germline-derived CDR1 and CDR2 are SEHNR and FQNEAQ (reference sequence). The CDR3 length is 13 residues. The CDR3 here is CASSFNRDQPQHF. DNA for the CDR3: TGTGCCAGCAGCTTCAACAGGGATCAGCCCCAGCATTTT.